The sequence of this T cell receptor (beta chain) was determined in a study of cytomegalovirus exposure and HLA in healthy donors. The ends lost 0 bases at V and 10 bases at J; junction bases unmatched: 9. Germline CDR1 is SGHNT and CDR2 is YYREEE (reference sequence). The CDR3 runs to 16 residues. Points from the study as a whole: Roughly even sequencing depth across donors was the assumption behind the presence/absence analyses.

Comment on this clone: What it binds is not known.

Each donor's status was that of a healthy bone marrow donor. PCR used 60 Vbeta primers and 13 Jbeta primers. Repertoires were generated with immunoSEQ multiplex PCR, while TCRdb's copy carries only in-frame clones and drops some. The sample contains approximately 88,000 clones, 78% of which appear only once. This receptor was identified in a man aged 18 to 30 in good health and CMV-seropositive. This chain connects TRBV5-4 to TRBJ2-1, with 11 bases matching TRBD2. The sequenced sample was PBMCs. The CDR3 loop reads CASSLVRTSGRKEQFF. CDR3 DNA: TGTGCCAGCAGCTTGGTTCGTACTAGCGGGAGAAAGGAGCAGTTCTTC.